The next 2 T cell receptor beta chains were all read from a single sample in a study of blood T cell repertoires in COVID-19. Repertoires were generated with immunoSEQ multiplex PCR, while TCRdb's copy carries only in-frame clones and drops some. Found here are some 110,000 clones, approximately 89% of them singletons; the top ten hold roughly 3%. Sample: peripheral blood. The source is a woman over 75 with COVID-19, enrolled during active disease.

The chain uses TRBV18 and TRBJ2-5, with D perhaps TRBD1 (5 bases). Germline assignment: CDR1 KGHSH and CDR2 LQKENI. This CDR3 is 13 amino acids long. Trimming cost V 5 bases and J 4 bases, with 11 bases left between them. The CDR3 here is CASSTGFRETQYF. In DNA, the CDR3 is TGTGCCAGCTCAACAGGATTTAGAGAGACCCAGTACTTC.

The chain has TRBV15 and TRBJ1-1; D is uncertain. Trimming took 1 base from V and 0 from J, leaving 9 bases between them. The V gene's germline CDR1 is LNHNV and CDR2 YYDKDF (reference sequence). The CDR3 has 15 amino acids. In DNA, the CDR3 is TGTGCCACCAGCAGAGGGGCTTCCATGAACACTGAAGCTTTCTTT. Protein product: CATSRGASMNTEAFF.